The rows below give T cell receptor beta chains drawn from one sample of a study of shared clonotypes between healthy human individuals. Produced via immunoSEQ multiplex PCR; TCRdb's table is partial and in-frame only. The profile shows hundreds of thousands of clones, 98% of them singletons. Sequenced: naive CD8+ T cells sorted from blood. The source is a man in his thirties or forties in good health. The CDR3 runs from the conserved cysteine through the conserved F or W. The D gene is left open where the match is weak. The size field is filled for only some rows; it gives once, few, many or a size class.

abundance,v_gene,j_gene,d_gene,len,CDR3nt,CDR3aa
-,TRBV9,TRBJ2-1,TRBD2,12,TGTGCCAGCAGCCCTAGCGGAAATGAGCAGTTCTTC,CASSPSGNEQFF
-,TRBV13,TRBJ2-7,TRBD2,15,TGTGCCAGCAGCTTAGAATCGCTAGCGGGAGACGAGCAGTACTTC,CASSLESLAGDEQYF
-,TRBV2,TRBJ1-1,-,13,TGTGCCAGCAGACCGACAGTGAACACTGAAGCTTTCTTT,CASRPTVNTEAFF
once,TRBV11-2,TRBJ2-6,-,12,TGTGCCAGCAGCGTGGGCGTCAACGTCCTGACTTTC,CASSVGVNVLTF
-,TRBV7-8,TRBJ1-5,-,14,TGTGCCAGCAGCGTGAACATGGACAATCAGCCCCAGCATTTT,CASSVNMDNQPQHF
-,TRBV5-5,TRBJ2-1,TRBD2,15,TGTGCCAGCCAAGAGGAGGGACTAGCTCTCAATGAGCAGTTCTTC,CASQEEGLALNEQFF
-,TRBV29-1,TRBJ2-7,-,14,TGCAGCGCTGAGGACGGTTCCGGCTCCTACGAGCAGTACTTC,CSAEDGSGSYEQYF
-,TRBV7-9,TRBJ1-4,-,14,TGTGCCAGCAGCTTAGATCTTGAGGATGAAAAACTGTTTTTT,CASSLDLEDEKLFF
-,TRBV11-3,TRBJ2-1,-,12,TGTGCCAGCAGCTTTACCAGAAATGAGCAGTTCTTC,CASSFTRNEQFF
-,TRBV5-1,TRBJ2-5,TRBD2,18,TGCGCCAGCAGCCCAGGGGAGAGGCTAGCGGGAGGGCAAGAGACCCAGTACTTC,CASSPGERLAGGQETQYF
-,TRBV30,TRBJ2-7,-,13,TGTGCCTGGGCAATCGGGACAAATGACGAGCAGTACTTC,CAWAIGTNDEQYF
-,TRBV7-6,TRBJ2-3,-,16,TGTGCCAGCAGCTTAGAAACAGGGTTGGGCACAGATACGCAGTATTTT,CASSLETGLGTDTQYF
-,TRBV4-3,TRBJ2-1,-,15,TGCGCCAGCAGCCAAACTGGTCGGTCCTACAATGAGCAGTTCTTC,CASSQTGRSYNEQFF
-,TRBV7-9,TRBJ2-5,-,13,TGTGCCAGCAGCTTAGAAGGGGGAGAGACCCAGTACTTC,CASSLEGGETQYF
-,TRBV11-2,TRBJ2-2,TRBD1,16,TGTGCCAGCAGTAACCCTGACAGGGGGCGTACCGGGGAGCTGTTTTTT,CASSNPDRGRTGELFF
-,TRBV10-3,TRBJ2-5,TRBD2,17,TGTGCCATCAGTGAGTGGGAAGCTAGCGGGAGTATGGAGACCCAGTACTTC,CAISEWEASGSMETQYF